A selection of T cell receptor beta chains follows, all from one sample in a study of radiotherapy plus CTLA-4 blockade in lung cancer. Sequenced by immunoSEQ multiplex PCR; TCRdb stores in-frame clones only, minus some. The sample consists of 45,000 to 55,000 clones, 70% to 90% of them appearing once. Sequencing was performed on peripheral blood, taken from a patient treated with radiotherapy plus ipilimumab. Every receptor here comes from a human donor with non-small cell lung cancer whose response to radiotherapy plus ipilimumab could not be evaluated. Both conserved end residues are part of each CDR3. A D gene is named only where the DNA matches it firmly. A clone size is listed for some rows: how often the clone was seen (once, few, many), or a class if it is expanded.

>16|NA|TRBD1|TRBV15|TRBJ1-4
CATSSVDRVANEKLFF
TGTGCCACCAGCAGCGTAGACAGGGTTGCTAATGAAAAACTGTTTTTT
>14|NA|NA|TRBV27|TRBJ1-2
CASSRREGNYGYTF
TGTGCCAGCAGTCGCAGGGAGGGTAACTATGGCTACACCTTC
>14|NA|TRBD1|TRBV27|TRBJ2-7
CASRWDRGSYEQYF
TGTGCCAGCAGGTGGGACAGGGGGTCCTACGAGCAGTACTTC
>15|once|NA|TRBV4-3|TRBJ1-1
CASSQEKRVLTEAFF
TGCGCCAGCAGCCAAGAAAAGAGGGTTCTCACTGAAGCTTTCTTT
>15|NA|TRBD2|TRBV4-3|TRBJ2-1
CASSQDRRGWDEQFF
TGCGCCAGCAGCCAAGATCGGCGGGGGTGGGATGAGCAGTTCTTC
>13|NA|NA|TRBV28|TRBJ2-5
CASSVREAETQYF
TGTGCCAGCAGTGTCAGGGAGGCAGAGACCCAGTACTTC
>12|medium-sized|TRBD1|TRBV4-1|TRBJ1-2
CASSHRDRGYTF
TGCGCCAGCAGCCACAGGGACAGGGGCTACACCTTC
>18|NA|TRBD2|TRBV7-6|TRBJ2-3
CASSLAGVVAGSTDTQYF
TGTGCCAGCAGCTTAGCGGGAGTAGTAGCGGGAAGCACAGATACGCAGTATTTT
>15|NA|NA|TRBV5-1|TRBJ1-4
CASSLVGAANEKLFF
TGCGCCAGCAGCTTGGTTGGGGCGGCTAATGAAAAACTGTTTTTT
>15|NA|NA|TRBV6-5|TRBJ2-7
CASSYSPGASYEQYF
TGTGCCAGCAGTTACTCTCCAGGGGCTTCCTACGAGCAGTACTTC
>16|NA|NA|TRBV12-1|TRBJ2-1
CASSFATSGFYNEQFF
TGTGCCAGCAGCTTTGCGACTAGCGGGTTCTACAATGAGCAGTTCTTC
>15|NA|NA|TRBV2|TRBJ1-6
CASILQGAGNSPLHF
TGTGCCAGCATCCTACAGGGTGCTGGTAATTCACCCCTCCACTTT
>14|NA|NA|TRBV27|TRBJ2-5
CASSVSGTRETQYF
TGTGCCAGCAGTGTTTCCGGGACAAGAGAGACCCAGTACTTC
>14|few|TRBD1|TRBV7-2|TRBJ1-2
CASSVTGGIYGYTF
TGTGCCAGCAGCGTTACAGGGGGGATCTATGGCTACACCTTC
>12|NA|NA|TRBV7-9|TRBJ1-1
CASSFETAEAFF
TGTGCCAGCAGCTTTGAAACAGCTGAAGCTTTCTTT
>12|NA|NA|TRBV4-1|TRBJ2-7
CASSQEGQEQYF
TGCGCCAGCAGCCAAGAGGGACAAGAGCAGTACTTC
>16|NA|TRBD2|TRBV27|TRBJ2-3
CASSLGAGVATDTQYF
TGTGCCAGCAGTTTAGGAGCGGGAGTTGCCACAGATACGCAGTATTTT
>14|NA|NA|TRBV5-1|TRBJ2-7
CASSLRAEAYEQYF
TGCGCCAGCAGCTTGCGGGCGGAGGCCTACGAGCAGTACTTC
>13|NA|NA|TRBV6-6|TRBJ1-1
CASSYSSGTKGLF
TGTGCCAGCAGTTACTCCTCCGGGACTAAGGGTCTCTTT
>16|NA|NA|TRBV4-1|TRBJ1-4
CASSPSPGVDGEKLFF
TGCGCCAGCAGCCCCTCCCCCGGGGTTGATGGTGAAAAACTGTTTTTT
>16|NA|NA|TRBV5-8|TRBJ1-5
CASSKYRRGQNQPQHF
TGTGCCAGCAGCAAATACCGTCGCGGACAGAATCAGCCCCAGCATTTT
>17|NA|TRBD1|TRBV19|TRBJ2-7
CASSVAGQGLSSYEQYF
TGTGCCAGTAGTGTAGCCGGACAGGGCTTAAGCTCCTACGAGCAGTACTTC
>13|NA|NA|TRBV7-2|TRBJ2-4
CASSLDRSNIQYF
TGTGCCAGCAGCTTAGACAGGTCAAACATTCAGTACTTC
>17|NA|TRBD2|TRBV7-6|TRBJ2-3
CASSLVASGSSTDTQYF
TGTGCCAGCAGCTTAGTGGCTAGCGGGTCTAGCACAGATACGCAGTATTTT
>13|NA|NA|TRBV7-2|TRBJ2-5
CASSLGVLNTQYF
TGTGCCAGCAGCTTAGGCGTTCTAAATACCCAGTACTTC
>15|NA|NA|TRBV7-6|TRBJ1-2
CASSLAPEATYGYTF
TGTGCCAGCAGCTTAGCTCCGGAGGCAACCTATGGCTACACCTTC
>16|NA|NA|TRBV5-4|TRBJ1-1
CASSLMGGGFNTEAFF
TGTGCCAGCAGCTTGATGGGGGGAGGCTTTAACACTGAAGCTTTCTTT
>12|once|NA|TRBV30|TRBJ2-1
CAWSVQSGEQFF
TGTGCCTGGAGTGTACAAAGTGGTGAGCAGTTCTTC
>14|NA|NA|TRBV9|TRBJ2-1
CASSPPGRGNEQFF
TGTGCCAGCAGCCCCCCCGGACGAGGGAATGAGCAGTTCTTC
>14|few|NA|TRBV9|TRBJ1-3
CASSVVAGANTIYF
TGTGCCAGCAGCGTAGTGGCAGGGGCGAACACCATATATTTT
>15|NA|TRBD1|TRBV18|TRBJ1-2
CASSAIQGGDYSYTF
TGTGCCAGCTCAGCAATACAGGGGGGAGACTATAGCTACACCTTC
>15|NA|TRBD1|TRBV4-1|TRBJ2-7
CASSQVGQGADEQYF
TGCGCCAGCAGCCAAGTCGGACAGGGGGCGGACGAGCAGTACTTC
>14|NA|NA|TRBV6-5|TRBJ2-5
CASSYSGVGETQYF
TGTGCCAGCAGTTACTCCGGGGTGGGAGAGACCCAGTACTTC
>16|once|TRBD1|TRBV6-1|TRBJ1-6
CASSEIGTGLNSPLHF
TGTGCCAGCAGTGAAATAGGGACAGGCCTTAATTCACCCCTCCACTTT
>12|NA|NA|TRBV10-3|TRBJ1-2
CAISEDLAGYTF
TGTGCCATCAGTGAAGATCTGGCTGGCTACACCTTC
>15|NA|NA|TRBV2|TRBJ1-6
CARRSGVSYNSPLHF
TGTGCCAGACGCTCAGGGGTCTCCTATAATTCACCCCTCCACTTT
>16|NA|NA|TRBV7-2|TRBJ2-5
CASSLGGGARHETQYF
TGTGCCAGCAGCTTAGGAGGCGGGGCCAGGCACGAGACCCAGTACTTC
>15|NA|NA|TRBV28|TRBJ2-7
CASSSPGKATYEQYF
TGTGCCAGCAGTTCCCCCGGGAAGGCCACCTACGAGCAGTACTTC
>15|NA|TRBD1|TRBV11-2|TRBJ1-6
CASSSAGQGSSPLHF
TGTGCCAGCAGCTCCGCGGGACAGGGGAGTTCACCCCTCCACTTT
>14|once|TRBD1|TRBV29-1|TRBJ1-1
CSVPGQGINTEAFF
TGCAGCGTTCCGGGACAGGGAATTAACACTGAAGCTTTCTTT
>15|NA|NA|TRBV11-2|TRBJ2-1
CASSLDKLSYNEQFF
TGTGCCAGCAGCTTGGACAAGCTATCCTACAATGAGCAGTTCTTC
>16|NA|NA|TRBV28|TRBJ2-2
CASKGLWASGAGELFF
TGTGCCAGCAAAGGGTTATGGGCTTCAGGGGCCGGGGAGCTGTTTTTT
>12|few|NA|TRBV10-3|TRBJ1-4
CAIREGGEKLFF
TGTGCCATCAGGGAGGGAGGAGAAAAACTGTTTTTT
>15|NA|NA|TRBV6-5|TRBJ2-3
CASSTRQAITDTQYF
TGTGCCAGCAGCACCAGACAGGCCATCACAGATACGCAGTATTTT
>18|NA|TRBD1|TRBV5-6|TRBJ2-3
CASSSTLGTGWVRVTQYF
TGTGCCAGCAGCTCCACCCTTGGGACAGGGTGGGTGAGAGTTACGCAGTATTTT
>15|NA|NA|TRBV7-9|TRBJ1-1
CASSLERVRNTEAFF
TGTGCCAGCAGCTTAGAACGGGTGAGGAACACTGAAGCTTTCTTT
>17|NA|TRBD2|TRBV10-3|TRBJ2-1
CAISERTSGRASNEQFF
TGTGCCATCAGTGAGCGGACTAGCGGGAGGGCCTCCAATGAGCAGTTCTTC
>13|NA|NA|TRBV7-2|TRBJ2-7
CASSQDRAYEQYF
TGTGCCAGCAGCCAGGACAGAGCCTACGAGCAGTACTTC
>15|NA|TRBD1|TRBV5-4|TRBJ1-2
CASSLQGQGSYGYTF
TGTGCCAGCAGCCTTCAGGGACAGGGTTCGTATGGCTACACCTTC
>15|NA|TRBD2|TRBV7-2|TRBJ2-7
CASSLLREVSYEQYF
TGTGCCAGCAGCTTACTGCGGGAGGTCTCCTACGAGCAGTACTTC
>13|NA|NA|TRBV4-2|TRBJ2-1
CASSQDQRSEQFF
TGTGCCAGCAGCCAAGATCAGAGGAGTGAGCAGTTCTTC
>17|few|TRBD2|TRBV5-1|TRBJ2-7
CASSLDSTSSFSYEQYF
TGCGCCAGCAGCTTGGACTCGACTAGCAGCTTCTCCTACGAGCAGTACTTC
>14|NA|TRBD1|TRBV5-6|TRBJ1-1
CASSFDRADTEAFF
TGTGCCAGCAGCTTCGACAGGGCCGACACTGAAGCTTTCTTT
>17|NA|TRBD1|TRBV7-2|TRBJ1-6
CASSPRPGTGTGSPLHF
TGTGCCAGCAGCCCTCGGCCCGGGACAGGGACGGGTTCACCCCTCCACTTT
>15|NA|NA|TRBV7-2|TRBJ1-1
CASSPGHLRNTEAFF
TGTGCCAGCAGCCCGGGACACCTAAGGAACACTGAAGCTTTCTTT
>13|once|NA|TRBV7-2|TRBJ1-5
CASSVQEGQPQHF
TGTGCCAGCAGTGTCCAGGAGGGTCAGCCCCAGCATTTT
>16|NA|TRBD2|TRBV7-2|TRBJ2-2
CASSLFAGGRSGELFF
TGTGCCAGCAGCTTATTCGCGGGGGGGCGATCCGGGGAGCTGTTTTTT
>16|NA|TRBD1|TRBV28|TRBJ2-2
CASSYSRGPNTGELFF
TGTGCCAGCAGTTATAGTAGGGGGCCGAACACCGGGGAGCTGTTTTTT
>14|NA|NA|TRBV28|TRBJ1-1
CASSLPGWDTEAFF
TGTGCCAGCAGTTTACCAGGGTGGGACACTGAAGCTTTCTTT
>14|once|TRBD1|TRBV6-6|TRBJ1-1
CASGLGTGNTEASF
TGTGCCAGCGGACTAGGGACAGGGAACACTGAAGCTTCCTTT